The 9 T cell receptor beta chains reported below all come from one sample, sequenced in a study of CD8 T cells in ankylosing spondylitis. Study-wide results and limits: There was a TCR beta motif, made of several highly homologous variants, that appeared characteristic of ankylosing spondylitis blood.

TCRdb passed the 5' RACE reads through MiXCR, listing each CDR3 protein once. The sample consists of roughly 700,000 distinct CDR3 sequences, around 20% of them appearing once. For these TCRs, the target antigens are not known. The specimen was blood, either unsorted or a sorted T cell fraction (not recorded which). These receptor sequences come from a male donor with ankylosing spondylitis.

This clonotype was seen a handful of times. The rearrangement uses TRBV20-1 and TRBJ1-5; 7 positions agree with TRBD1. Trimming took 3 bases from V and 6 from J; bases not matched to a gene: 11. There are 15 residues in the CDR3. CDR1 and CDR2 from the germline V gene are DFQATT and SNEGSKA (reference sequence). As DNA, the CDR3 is TGCAGTGCTAGTAGATCGGACACAGGGGTTCAGCCCCAGCATTTT. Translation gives CSASRSDTGVQPQHF.

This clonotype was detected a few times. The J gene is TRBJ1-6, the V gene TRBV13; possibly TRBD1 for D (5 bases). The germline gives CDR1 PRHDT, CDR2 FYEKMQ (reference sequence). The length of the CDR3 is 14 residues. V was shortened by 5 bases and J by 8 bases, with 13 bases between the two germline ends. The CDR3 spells CASSTGLKYSPLHF. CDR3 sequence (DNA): TGTGCCAGCAGCACGGGACTGAAGTATTCACCCCTCCACTTT.

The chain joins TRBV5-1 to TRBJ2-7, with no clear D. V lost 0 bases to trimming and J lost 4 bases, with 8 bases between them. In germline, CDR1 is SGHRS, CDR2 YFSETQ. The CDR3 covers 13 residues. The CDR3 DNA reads TGCGCCAGCAGCTTGGCAGAGCAATACGAGCAGTACTTC. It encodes CASSLAEQYEQYF.

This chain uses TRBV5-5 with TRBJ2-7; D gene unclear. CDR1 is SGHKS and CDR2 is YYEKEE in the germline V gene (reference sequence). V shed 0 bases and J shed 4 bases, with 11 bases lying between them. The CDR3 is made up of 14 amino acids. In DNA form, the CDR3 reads TGTGCCAGCAGCTTGGTTTCCCCTCTGTACGAGCAGTACTTC. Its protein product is CASSLVSPLYEQYF.

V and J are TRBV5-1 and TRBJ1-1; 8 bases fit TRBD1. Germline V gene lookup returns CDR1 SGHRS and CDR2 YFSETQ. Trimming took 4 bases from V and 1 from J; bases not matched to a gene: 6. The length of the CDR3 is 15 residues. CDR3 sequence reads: CASSLRTGTNTEAFF. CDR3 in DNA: TGCGCCAGCAGCCTGCGGACAGGGACGAACACTGAAGCTTTCTTT.

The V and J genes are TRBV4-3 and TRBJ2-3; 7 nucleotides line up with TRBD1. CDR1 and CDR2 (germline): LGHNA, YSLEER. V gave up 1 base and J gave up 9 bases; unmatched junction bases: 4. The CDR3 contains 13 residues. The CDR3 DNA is TGCGCCAGCAGCCAAGCGACAGGGCGAACGCAGTATTTT. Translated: CASSQATGRTQYF.

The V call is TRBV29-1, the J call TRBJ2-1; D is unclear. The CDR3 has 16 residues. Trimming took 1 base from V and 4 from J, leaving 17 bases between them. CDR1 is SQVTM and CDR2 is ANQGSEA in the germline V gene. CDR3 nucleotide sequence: TGCAGCGTTGAAGCGGTAGCCGCAAAAGATTACAATGAGCAGTTCTTC. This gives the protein CSVEAVAAKDYNEQFF.

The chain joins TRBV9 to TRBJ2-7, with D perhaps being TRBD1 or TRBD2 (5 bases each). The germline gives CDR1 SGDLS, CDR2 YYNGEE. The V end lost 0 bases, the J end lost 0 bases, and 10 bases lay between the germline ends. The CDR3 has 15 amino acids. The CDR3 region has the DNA TGTGCCAGCAGCGTAGGTGGGGACCACTCCTACGAGCAGTACTTC. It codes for CASSVGGDHSYEQYF.

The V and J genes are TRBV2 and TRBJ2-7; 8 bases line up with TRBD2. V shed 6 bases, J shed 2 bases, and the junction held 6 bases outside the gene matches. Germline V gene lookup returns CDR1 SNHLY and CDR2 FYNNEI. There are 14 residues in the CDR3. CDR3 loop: CASRVGSGTYEQYF. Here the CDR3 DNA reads TGTGCCAGCAGAGTAGGTAGCGGGACCTACGAGCAGTACTTC.